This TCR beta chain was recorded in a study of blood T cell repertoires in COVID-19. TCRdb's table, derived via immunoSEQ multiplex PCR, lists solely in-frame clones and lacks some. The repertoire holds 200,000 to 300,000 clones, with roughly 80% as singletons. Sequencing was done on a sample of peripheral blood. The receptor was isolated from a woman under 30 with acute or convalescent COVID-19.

The chain's CDR3 is CASSLDWGQKQFF. The CDR3 DNA sequence: TGTGCCAGCAGCTTAGACTGGGGCCAGAAGCAGTTCTTC. This chain joins TRBV7-6 and TRBJ2-1; TRBD1 might be the D (5 bases). Between the trimmed V and J ends, which lost 1 base and 11 bases, there was a span of 12 bases. Germline loops: CDR1 SGHVS, CDR2 FNYEAQ. This CDR3 has 13 residues.